This T cell receptor beta chain was documented in a study of early T cells in non-severe SARS-CoV-2 infection. CDR1 is SGHAT, CDR2 FQNNGV, per germline. V lost 4 bases, J lost 8 bases, and 11 bases lay in between. The CDR3 sequence is 12 residues long. The table lists this clonotype with many counts. MiXCR was run by TCRdb on the 5' RACE reads, yielding one entry per CDR3 protein. The sample holds some 50,000 distinct CDR3 sequences, 3.5% to 5% seen once. This sequence was found in an adult who was a healthcare worker with PCR-confirmed SARS-CoV-2 infection or an uninfected control (not recorded which). What was sequenced was whole blood. The chain employs TRBV11-2 and TRBJ1-2; TRBD1 might be the D (6 bases). The CDR3 sequence is CASSSNRVGYTF. The CDR3 DNA reads TGTGCCAGCAGCTCCAACAGGGTCGGCTACACCTTC. Using reference TRBV11-2 and TRBJ1-2 for the parts outside the CDR3, the full variable domain is EAGVAQSPRYKIIEKRQSVAFWCNPISGHATLYWYQQILGQGPKLLIQFQNNGVVDDSQLPKDRFSAERLKGVDSTLKIQPAKLEDSAVYLCASSSNRVGYTFGSGTRLTVV.